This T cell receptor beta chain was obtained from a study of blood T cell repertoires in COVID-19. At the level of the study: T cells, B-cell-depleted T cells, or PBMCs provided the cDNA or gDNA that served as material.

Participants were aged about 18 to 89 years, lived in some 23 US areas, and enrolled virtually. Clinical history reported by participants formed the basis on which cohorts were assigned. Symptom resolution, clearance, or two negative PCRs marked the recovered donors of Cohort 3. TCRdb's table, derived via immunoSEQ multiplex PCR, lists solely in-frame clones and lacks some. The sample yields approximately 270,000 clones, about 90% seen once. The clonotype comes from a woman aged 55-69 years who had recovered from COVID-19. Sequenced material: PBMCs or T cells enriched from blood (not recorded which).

CDR3 sequence reads: CASSLTGLNTEAFF. The CDR3 nucleotides are TGTGCCAGCAGCCTGACAGGCTTGAACACTGAAGCTTTCTTT. V gene TRBV5-5 combines with J gene TRBJ1-1; D might be TRBD1 (6 bases). Germline assignment: CDR1 SGHKS and CDR2 YYEKEE (reference sequence). The V end lost 4 bases, the J end lost 0 bases, and 10 bases lay between the germline ends. The CDR3 is made up of 14 amino acids.